These T cell receptor beta chains were read from a single sample in a study of cytomegalovirus exposure and HLA in healthy donors. Assay: immunoSEQ multiplex PCR; the TCRdb copy retains only in-frame clones and omits some. The sample has 150,000 or so clones, about 76% seen once; the top ten hold 3.5% to 5%. Input material: PBMCs. These receptors all come from a male donor in good health and CMV-seronegative. Both conserved end residues are part of each CDR3. A D gene is named only where the DNA matches it firmly. Where a row states a size, it is once, few, many or the class of an expanded clone; other rows omit it.

d_call	v_call	clone_size	j_call	cdr3_nt	cdr3_aa
NA	TRBV7-2	NA	TRBJ2-4	TGTGCCAGCAGCTATAGATGGGGGGTAGGAGCCAAAAACATTCAGTACTTC	CASSYRWGVGAKNIQYF
NA	TRBV2	NA	TRBJ2-1	TGTGCCAGCAGTCCCCAACATTTTGAGCAGTTCTTC	CASSPQHFEQFF
TRBD1	TRBV18	few	TRBJ1-3	TGTGCCAGCTCACCGTTACCGGGACAGGGAAGTGGAAACACCATATATTTT	CASSPLPGQGSGNTIYF
NA	TRBV19	NA	TRBJ2-4	TGTGCCAGTAGTATTTGGGGCGGACCAGGGACTGACATTCAGTACTTC	CASSIWGGPGTDIQYF
NA	TRBV10-1	NA	TRBJ2-2	TGCGCCAGCAGTGCCTGGGGGGACGCTAACACCGGGGAGCTGTTTTTT	CASSAWGDANTGELFF
TRBD1	TRBV27	NA	TRBJ2-7	TGTGCCAGCAGCCCTACAGGGGGCTACGAGCAGTACTTC	CASSPTGGYEQYF
NA	TRBV4-1	NA	TRBJ1-2	TGCGCCAGCAGCCGCCGGGACAAGGAATTTGGCTATGGCTACACCTTC	CASSRRDKEFGYGYTF
TRBD1	TRBV7-9	once	TRBJ2-1	TGTGCCAGCAGCTCGGACAGGGAAAACGGGAATGAGCAGTTCTTC	CASSSDRENGNEQFF
TRBD1	TRBV5-1	once	TRBJ2-7	TGCGCCAGCAGCTACCTGACAGGGGGAAGCTCCTACGAGCAGTACTTC	CASSYLTGGSSYEQYF
NA	TRBV15	once	TRBJ1-2	TGTGCCACCAGCAGCACGACAGGCCCCTATGGCTACACCTTC	CATSSTTGPYGYTF
TRBD1	TRBV4-1	few	TRBJ1-2	TGCGCCAGCAGCCAAGATCGAGGATCCTCCAGGGGGTATGGCTACACCTTC	CASSQDRGSSRGYGYTF
NA	TRBV19	few	TRBJ1-5	TGTGCCAGTGGACAGTACGGCAATCAGCCCCAGCATTTT	CASGQYGNQPQHF
TRBD2	TRBV11-3	NA	TRBJ2-2	TGTGCCAGCAGCGGACTAGCGGGGCCGAACACCGGGGAGCTGTTTTTT	CASSGLAGPNTGELFF
TRBD1	TRBV30	NA	TRBJ1-1	TGTGCCTGGAGTCATGGGACAGGGAACACTGAAGCTTTCTTT	CAWSHGTGNTEAFF
TRBD1	TRBV19	NA	TRBJ1-2	TGTGCCAGTAGAACGACAGGGAACTATGGCTACACCTTC	CASRTTGNYGYTF
NA	TRBV2	few	TRBJ2-2	TGTGCCAGCAGTAAGGACAAGAACACCGGGGAGCTGTTTTTT	CASSKDKNTGELFF
TRBD1	TRBV7-9	NA	TRBJ2-7	TGTGCCAGCAGCCTGGACAGGATCGGCGAGCAGTACTTC	CASSLDRIGEQYF
TRBD2	TRBV4-1	NA	TRBJ2-7	TGCGCCAGCAGCTTCCTAGCGGGAGGTTCCTACGAGCAGTACTTC	CASSFLAGGSYEQYF
TRBD1	TRBV18	NA	TRBJ2-5	TGTGCCAGCTCACAACGGGACAGACAAGAGACCCAGTACTTC	CASSQRDRQETQYF